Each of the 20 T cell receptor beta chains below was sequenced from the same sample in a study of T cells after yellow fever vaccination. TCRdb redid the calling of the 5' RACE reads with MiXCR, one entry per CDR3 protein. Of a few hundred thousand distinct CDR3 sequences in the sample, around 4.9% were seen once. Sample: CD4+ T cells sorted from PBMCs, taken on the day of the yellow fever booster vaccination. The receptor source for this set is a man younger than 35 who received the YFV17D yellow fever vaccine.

This CDR3 is CASSGSQSSSYNSPLHF. In DNA, the CDR3 is TGTGCCAGCAGTGGTAGTCAGTCGAGCTCCTATAATTCACCCCTCCACTTT. The chain joins TRBV6-5 to TRBJ1-6; D is unresolved. Germline assignment: CDR1 MNHEY and CDR2 SVGAGI. The CDR3 runs to 17 residues. The V and J ends lost 5 bases and 0 bases respectively, with 14 bases between them.

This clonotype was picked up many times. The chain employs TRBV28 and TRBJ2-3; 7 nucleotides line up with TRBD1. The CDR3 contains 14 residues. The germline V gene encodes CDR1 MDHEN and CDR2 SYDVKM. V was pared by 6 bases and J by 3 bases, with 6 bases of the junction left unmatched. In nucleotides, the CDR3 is TGTGCCAGCAGCGACAGGGCTTTTACAGATACGCAGTATTTT. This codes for CASSDRAFTDTQYF.

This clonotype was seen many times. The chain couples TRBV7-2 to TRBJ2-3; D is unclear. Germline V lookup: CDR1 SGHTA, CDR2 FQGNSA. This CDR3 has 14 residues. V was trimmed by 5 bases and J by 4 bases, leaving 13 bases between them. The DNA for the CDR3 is TGTGCCAGCAGCCAACGGCCGGTCTCAGATACGCAGTATTTT. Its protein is CASSQRPVSDTQYF. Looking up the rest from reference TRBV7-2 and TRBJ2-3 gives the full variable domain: GAGVSQSPSNKVTEKGKDVELRCDPISGHTALYWYRQSLGQGLEFLIYFQGNSAPDKSGLPSDRFSAERTGGSVSTLTIQRTQQEDSAVYLCASSQRPVSDTQYFGPGTRLTVL.

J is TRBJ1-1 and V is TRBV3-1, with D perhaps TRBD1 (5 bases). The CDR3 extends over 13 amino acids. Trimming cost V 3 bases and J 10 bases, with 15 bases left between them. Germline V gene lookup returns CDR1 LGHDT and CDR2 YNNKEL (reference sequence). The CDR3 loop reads CASSQTRQGRAFF. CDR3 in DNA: TGTGCCAGCAGCCAGACCCGTCAGGGACGAGCTTTCTTT. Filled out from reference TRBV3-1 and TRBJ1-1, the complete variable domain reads DTAVSQTPKYLVTQMGNDKSIKCEQNLGHDTMYWYKQDSKKFLKIMFSYNNKELIINETVPNRFSPKSPDKAHLNLHINSLELGDSAVYFCASSQTRQGRAFFGQGTRLTVV.

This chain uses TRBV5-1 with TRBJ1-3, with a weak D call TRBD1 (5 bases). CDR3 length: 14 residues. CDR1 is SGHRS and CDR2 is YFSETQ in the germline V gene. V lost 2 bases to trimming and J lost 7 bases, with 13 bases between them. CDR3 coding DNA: TGCGCCAGCAGCTTCCAGGGCGGATCGAACACCATATATTTT. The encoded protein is CASSFQGGSNTIYF.

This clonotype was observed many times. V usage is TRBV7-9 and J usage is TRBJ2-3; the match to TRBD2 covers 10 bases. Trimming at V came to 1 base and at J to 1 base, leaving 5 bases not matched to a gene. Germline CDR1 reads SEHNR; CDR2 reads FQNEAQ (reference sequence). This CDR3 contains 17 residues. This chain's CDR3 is CASSLVGTSGGTDTQYF. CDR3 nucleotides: TGTGCCAGCAGCTTAGTCGGAACTAGCGGGGGCACAGATACGCAGTATTTT.

CDR3 amino acids: CASSKGLAGTDTQYF. CDR3 sequence (DNA): TGTGCCAGCAGCAAGGGACTAGCGGGCACAGATACGCAGTATTTT. The rearrangement links TRBV6-5 to TRBJ2-3; TRBD2 agrees at 11 bases. This CDR3 comprises 15 residues. Germline V gives CDR1 MNHEY, CDR2 SVGAGI. V trimming: 6 bases; J trimming: 1 base; junction bases outside the gene matches: 3.

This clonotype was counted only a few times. The CDR3 here is CASSRTDSSPQHF. The CDR3 nucleotides read TGTGCCAGCAGCCGGACAGATTCTTCGCCCCAGCATTTT. The chain has TRBV6-2 or TRBV6-3 and TRBJ1-5; tentative D call: TRBD1 (6 bases). Per the germline V gene, CDR1 is MNHEY and CDR2 is SVGEGT. The CDR3 is made up of 13 amino acids. V was shortened by 6 bases and J by 9 bases, with 15 bases between the two germline ends.

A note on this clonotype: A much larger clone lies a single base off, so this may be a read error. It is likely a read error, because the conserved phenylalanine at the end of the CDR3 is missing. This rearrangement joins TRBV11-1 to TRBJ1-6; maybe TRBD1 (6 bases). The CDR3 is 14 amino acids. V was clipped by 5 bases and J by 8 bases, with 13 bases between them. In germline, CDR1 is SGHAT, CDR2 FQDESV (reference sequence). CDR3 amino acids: CASSARDTHSPLHL. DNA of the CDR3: TGTGCCAGCAGCGCTAGGGACACGCATTCACCCCTCCACCTT.

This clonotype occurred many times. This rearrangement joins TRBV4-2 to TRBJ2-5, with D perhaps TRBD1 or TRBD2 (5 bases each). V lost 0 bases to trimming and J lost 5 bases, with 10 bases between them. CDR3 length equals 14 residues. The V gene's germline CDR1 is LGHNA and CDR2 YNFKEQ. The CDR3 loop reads CASSQDLGEETQYF. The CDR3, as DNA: TGTGCCAGCAGCCAAGATCTAGGGGAGGAGACCCAGTACTTC.

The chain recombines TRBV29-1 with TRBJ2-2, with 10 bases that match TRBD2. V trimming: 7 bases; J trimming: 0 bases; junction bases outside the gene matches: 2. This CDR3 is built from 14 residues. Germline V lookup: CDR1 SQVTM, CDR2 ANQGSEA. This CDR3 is CSAGLAANTGELFF. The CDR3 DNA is TGCAGCGCCGGACTAGCGGCGAACACCGGGGAGCTGTTTTTT.

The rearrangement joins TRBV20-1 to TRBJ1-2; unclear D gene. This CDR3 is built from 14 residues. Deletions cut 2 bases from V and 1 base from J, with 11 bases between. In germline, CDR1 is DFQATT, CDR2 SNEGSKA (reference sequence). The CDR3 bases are TGCAGTGCTAGAACCGGGAGCGGTAACTATGGCTACACCTTC. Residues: CSARTGSGNYGYTF.

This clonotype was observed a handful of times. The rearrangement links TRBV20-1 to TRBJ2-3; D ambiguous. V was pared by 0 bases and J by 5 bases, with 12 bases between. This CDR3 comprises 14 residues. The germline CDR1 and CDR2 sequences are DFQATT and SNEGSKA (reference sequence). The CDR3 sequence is CSARDRPVGDTQYF. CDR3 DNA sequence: TGCAGTGCTAGAGATCGGCCAGTCGGAGATACGCAGTATTTT.

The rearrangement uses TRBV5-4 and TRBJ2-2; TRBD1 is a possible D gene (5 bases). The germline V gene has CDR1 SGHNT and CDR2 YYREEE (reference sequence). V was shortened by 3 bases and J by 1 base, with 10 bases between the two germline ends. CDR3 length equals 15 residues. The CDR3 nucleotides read TGTGCCAGCAGCTCGAACAGGAGGAACACCGGGGAGCTGTTTTTT. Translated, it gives CASSSNRRNTGELFF.

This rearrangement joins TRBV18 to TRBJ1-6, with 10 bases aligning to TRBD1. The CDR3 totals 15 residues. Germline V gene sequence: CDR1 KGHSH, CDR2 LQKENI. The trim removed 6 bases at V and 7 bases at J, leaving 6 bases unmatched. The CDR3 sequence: CASSMGQGKNSPLHF. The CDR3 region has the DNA TGTGCCAGCTCCATGGGACAGGGGAAAAATTCACCCCTCCACTTT.

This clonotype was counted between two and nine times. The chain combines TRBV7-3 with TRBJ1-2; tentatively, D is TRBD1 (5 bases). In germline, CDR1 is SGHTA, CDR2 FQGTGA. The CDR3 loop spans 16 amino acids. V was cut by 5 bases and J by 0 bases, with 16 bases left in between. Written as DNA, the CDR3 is TGTGCCAGCAGCCCATCCTACAGGCCCACTAACTATGGCTACACCTTC. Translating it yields CASSPSYRPTNYGYTF.

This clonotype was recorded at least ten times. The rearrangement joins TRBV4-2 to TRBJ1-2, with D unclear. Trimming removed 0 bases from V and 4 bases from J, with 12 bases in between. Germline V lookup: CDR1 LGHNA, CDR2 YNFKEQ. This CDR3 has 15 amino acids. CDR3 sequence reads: CASSQEGRASYGYTF. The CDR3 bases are TGTGCCAGCAGCCAAGAAGGGAGGGCCAGCTATGGCTACACCTTC.

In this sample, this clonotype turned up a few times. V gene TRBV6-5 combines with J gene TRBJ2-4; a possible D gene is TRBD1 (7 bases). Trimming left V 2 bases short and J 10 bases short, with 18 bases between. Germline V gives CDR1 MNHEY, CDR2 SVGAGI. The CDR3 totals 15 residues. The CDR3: CASSYRNTGDSIQYF. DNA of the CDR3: TGTGCCAGCAGTTACCGGAACACAGGGGACTCTATTCAGTACTTC.

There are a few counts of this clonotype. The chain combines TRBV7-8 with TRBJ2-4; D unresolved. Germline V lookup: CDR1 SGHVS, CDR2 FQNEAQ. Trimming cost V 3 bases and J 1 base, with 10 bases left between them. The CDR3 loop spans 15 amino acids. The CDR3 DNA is TGTGCCAGCAGCTTCCACCGGGTGGCCAAAAACATTCAGTACTTC. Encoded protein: CASSFHRVAKNIQYF.

CDR3 amino acids: CASRAETQYF. The CDR3 DNA follows: TGTGCCAGCAGAGCGGAGACCCAGTACTTC. The genes are TRBV21-1 and TRBJ2-5. TRBV21-1 is a pseudogene. The CDR3 runs 10 residues.